This is a list of T cell receptor beta chains from one sample in a study of cytomegalovirus exposure and HLA in healthy donors. Repertoires were generated with immunoSEQ multiplex PCR, while TCRdb's copy carries only in-frame clones and drops some. The profile covers 170,000 or so clones, with 84% appearing a single time and 4.8% taken by the ten largest. The sample was PBMCs. Every receptor here comes from a man aged 18 to 29 in good health and CMV-seronegative. Each CDR3 is given with its conserved first and last residue. A D gene is named only where the DNA matches it firmly.

D: -
V: TRBV7-3
J: TRBJ2-2
DNA: TGTGCCAGCAGCTCACAGGGAGGGATGTTGTCCGGGGAGCTGTTTTTT
CDR3: CASSSQGGMLSGELFF

D: TRBD1
V: TRBV2
J: TRBJ2-7
DNA: TGTGCCGGGGGTGGGGACAGCTCCTACGAGCAGTACTTC
CDR3: CAGGGDSSYEQYF

D: TRBD2
V: TRBV7-2
J: TRBJ2-6
DNA: TGTGCCAGCAGCTTAGTGGGACTACCCTCTGGGGCCAACGTCCTGACTTTC
CDR3: CASSLVGLPSGANVLTF

D: -
V: TRBV10-3
J: TRBJ2-2
DNA: TGTGCCATCAGTGCCAAGAACACCGGGGAGCTGTTTTTT
CDR3: CAISAKNTGELFF

D: -
V: TRBV27
J: TRBJ2-3
DNA: TGTGCCACCTCAAGACAGACTAGCACAGATACGCAGTATTTT
CDR3: CATSRQTSTDTQYF

D: TRBD1
V: TRBV19
J: TRBJ1-2
DNA: TGTGCCGTGGGGACAGGGGGCGCCGGTGGCTATGGCTACACCTTC
CDR3: CAVGTGGAGGYGYTF

D: TRBD1
V: TRBV5-4
J: TRBJ1-2
DNA: TGTGCCAGCAGCTGGGGACAGGGGGTCGGTGGCTACACCTTC
CDR3: CASSWGQGVGGYTF

D: TRBD1
V: TRBV30
J: TRBJ2-7
DNA: TGTGCCTGTCAAGGGGGCCTCTCCTACGAGCAGTACTTC
CDR3: CACQGGLSYEQYF

D: TRBD2
V: TRBV5-1
J: TRBJ2-5
DNA: TGCGCCAGCAGCGGAAGCGGGGGGGCCGGCGAGACCCAGTACTTC
CDR3: CASSGSGGAGETQYF

D: -
V: TRBV12-5
J: TRBJ2-1
DNA: TGTGCTAGTGGTTTTCCGGACAGAGGCTACAATGAGCAGTTCTTC
CDR3: CASGFPDRGYNEQFF